A selection of T cell receptor beta chains follows, all from one sample in a study of low-dose radiotherapy and immunotherapy resistance in tumors. MiXCR, applied by TCRdb to the reads, yields one record per CDR3 protein. This sample yields roughly 36,000 distinct CDR3 sequences, of which roughly 31% are seen a single time; approximately 3.7% belongs to the top ten. Sequenced material: PBMCs, taken before treatment. The source of these receptors is a male donor with gallbladder cancer. Each CDR3 is given with its conserved first and last residue. The order of the fields is J gene, V gene, clone size, D gene, CDR3 protein, CDR3 DNA. The D gene is left open where the match is weak. Clone size is given for some rows only: seen once, a few or many times, or a class if the clone is expanded.

TRBJ1-2 | TRBV4-1 | many | . | CASSQDTFGYGYTF | TGCGCCAGCAGCCAAGACACATTCGGCTATGGCTACACCTTC
TRBJ2-1 | TRBV28 | many | . | CASSGTTGVSYNEQFF | TGTGCCAGCAGTGGGACCACGGGGGTCTCCTACAATGAGCAGTTCTTC
TRBJ1-5 | TRBV6-2/TRBV6-3 | many | . | CASSLTRTGRTGSPYSNQPQHF | TGTGCCAGCAGCTTAACCCGGACCGGAAGGACTGGTTCTCCCTATAGCAATCAGCCCCAGCATTTT
TRBJ1-6 | TRBV20-1 | many | . | CSARSGSSYNSPLHF | TGCAGTGCTAGAAGCGGGAGCTCCTATAATTCACCCCTCCACTTT
TRBJ1-5 | TRBV2 | . | . | CASTQQGGNQPQHF | TGTGCCAGCACCCAGCAGGGTGGGAATCAGCCCCAGCATTTT
TRBJ2-3 | TRBV5-1 | . | TRBD2 | CASSGTSGRGMDTQYF | TGCGCCAGCAGCGGGACTAGCGGGAGGGGGATGGATACGCAGTATTTT
TRBJ2-7 | TRBV29-1 | few | . | CSVWLNYEQYF | TGCAGCGTTTGGCTGAACTACGAGCAGTACTTC
TRBJ2-5 | TRBV7-2 | many | . | CASSLAEVETQYF | TGTGCCAGCAGCTTAGCGGAGGTAGAGACCCAGTACTTC
TRBJ2-1 | TRBV11-3 | many | TRBD2 | CASSQLAGWANEQFF | TGTGCCAGCAGCCAACTAGCGGGGTGGGCCAATGAGCAGTTCTTC
TRBJ2-7 | TRBV6-2/TRBV6-3 | . | TRBD2 | CASSESGRGTYEQYF | TGTGCCAGCAGTGAGTCGGGGCGGGGGACCTACGAGCAGTACTTC
TRBJ2-7 | TRBV20-1 | many | TRBD1 | CSASRGTGAYEQYF | TGCAGTGCTAGCCGAGGGACAGGGGCCTACGAGCAGTACTTC
TRBJ2-7 | TRBV15 | . | . | CATWGGQSFKQYF | TGTGCCACCTGGGGAGGACAGTCTTTTAAGCAGTACTTC
TRBJ1-4 | TRBV5-1 | . | TRBD1 | CASSLSPTGGNEKLFF | TGCGCCAGCAGCTTGTCTCCGACAGGGGGGAATGAAAAACTGTTTTTT
TRBJ2-7 | TRBV9 | . | TRBD2 | CASSVASSGRWEQYF | TGTGCCAGCAGCGTAGCGTCTAGCGGGAGGTGGGAGCAGTACTTC
TRBJ2-7 | TRBV7-2 | many | TRBD1 | CASSLSGGEQYF | TGTGCCAGCAGCTTATCAGGGGGCGAGCAGTACTTC
TRBJ2-5 | TRBV5-6 | . | . | CASSFGTEQETQYF | TGTGCCAGCAGCTTCGGTACGGAACAAGAGACCCAGTACTTC
TRBJ2-3 | TRBV7-2 | many | TRBD1 | CASSLGSLQGKKDTQYF | TGTGCCAGCAGCTTAGGTTCGTTACAGGGGAAGAAAGATACGCAGTATTTT
TRBJ2-3 | TRBV20-1 | many | . | CSARDGLADTQYF | TGCAGTGCTAGAGACGGGCTTGCAGATACGCAGTATTTT
TRBJ1-2 | TRBV12-3/TRBV12-4 | many | . | CATSFGEAYGYTF | TGTGCCACCAGTTTTGGGGAAGCCTATGGCTACACCTTC
TRBJ2-1 | TRBV18 | many | TRBD1 | CASSPQGAGNEQFF | TGTGCCAGCTCACCACAGGGGGCAGGCAATGAGCAGTTCTTC